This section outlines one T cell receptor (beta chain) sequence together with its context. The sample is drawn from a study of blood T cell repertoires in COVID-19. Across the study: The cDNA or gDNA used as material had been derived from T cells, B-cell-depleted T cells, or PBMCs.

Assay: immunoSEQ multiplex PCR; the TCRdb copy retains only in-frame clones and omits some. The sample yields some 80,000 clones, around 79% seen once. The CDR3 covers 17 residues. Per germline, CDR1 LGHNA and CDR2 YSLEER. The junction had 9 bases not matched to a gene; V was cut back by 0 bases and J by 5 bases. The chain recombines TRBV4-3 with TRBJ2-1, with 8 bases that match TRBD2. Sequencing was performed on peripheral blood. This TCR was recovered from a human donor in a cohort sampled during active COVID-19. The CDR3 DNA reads TGCGCCAGCAGCCAAGAAGGGGAGCGGGAGTGGGACAATGAGCAGTTCTTC. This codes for CASSQEGEREWDNEQFF.